This TCR beta chain was recorded in a study of T cells in Graves' hyperthyroidism and ophthalmopathy. Note on this clonotype: Antigen: not known.

The CDR3 length is 16 residues. In germline, CDR1 is MDHEN, CDR2 SYDVKM. V shed 7 bases and J shed 4 bases, with 20 bases lying between them. Researchers barred patients who had uncontrolled infection, other autoimmune disease, pregnancy or lactation. Fresh peripheral blood, 7.5 to 10 ml, was the source of the PBMCs. Study-wide points: Researchers report that a 13 V-J model separated ophthalmopathy from stable hyperthyroidism.

TCR beta CDR3 sequences were amplified from RNA transcripts. Primed by the HTBI set, a first-round RT-PCR was run on the TCR CDR3. TCRdb independently ran MiXCR on the multiplex PCR reads; one entry per CDR3 protein. The sample carries fewer than 500,000 distinct CDR3 sequences, 13% recorded once. V and J are TRBV28 and TRBJ1-5; D may be TRBD1 (6 bases). The sequence came from a man aged 25-45 years with Graves' hyperthyroidism that later progressed to Graves' ophthalmopathy. The sequenced material came from blood. CDR3 sequence: CASNPFWGARNQPQHF. The DNA for the CDR3 is TGTGCCAGCAACCCTTTCTGGGGGGCCAGAAATCAGCCCCAGCATTTT.